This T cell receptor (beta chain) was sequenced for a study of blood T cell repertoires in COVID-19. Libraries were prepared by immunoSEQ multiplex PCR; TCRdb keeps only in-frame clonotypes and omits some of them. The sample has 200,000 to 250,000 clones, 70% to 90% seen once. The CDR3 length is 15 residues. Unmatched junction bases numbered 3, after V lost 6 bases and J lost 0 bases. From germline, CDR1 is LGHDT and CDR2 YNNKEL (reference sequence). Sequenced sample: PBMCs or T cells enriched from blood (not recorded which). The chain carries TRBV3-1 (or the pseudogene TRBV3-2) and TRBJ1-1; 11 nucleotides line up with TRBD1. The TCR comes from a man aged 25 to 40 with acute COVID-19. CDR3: CASSRTGGVNTEAFF. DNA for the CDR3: TGTGCCAGCAGTCGGACAGGGGGCGTGAACACTGAAGCTTTCTTT.